What follows are 14 T cell receptor beta chains derived from one specimen sequenced in a study of chemoradiotherapy in HPV16-positive cancers. The repertoire was sequenced with immunoSEQ multiplex PCR; TCRdb's copy has only in-frame clones and lacks some. The data show about 12,000 clones, 90% seen once. This material was acquired from a patient who underwent chemoradiotherapy. The source is a human donor with HPV-associated anogenital cancer.

The chain uses TRBV6-5 and TRBJ1-1, with a possible D match to TRBD1 (6 bases). Looked up from germline, CDR1 is MNHEY and CDR2 is SVGAGI. V was pared by 0 bases and J by 6 bases, with 14 bases between. The CDR3 loop spans 15 amino acids. For the CDR3, the DNA is TGTGCCAGCAGTTACTCTCCCACAGGGAGCTCTGAAGCTTTCTTT. This gives the protein CASSYSPTGSSEAFF.

This clone is a singleton in its sample. This chain connects TRBV11-2 to TRBJ2-1, with D maybe TRBD1 (6 bases). The CDR3 contains 13 residues. The germline gives CDR1 SGHAT, CDR2 FQNNGV. V was trimmed by 3 bases and J by 10 bases, leaving 13 bases between them. The CDR3 sequence: CASSFAATGEQFF. As DNA, the CDR3 is TGTGCCAGCAGCTTTGCGGCCACAGGGGAGCAGTTCTTC.

V is TRBV6-1 and J is TRBJ2-3; D not resolved. Trimming took 1 base from V and 2 from J, leaving 4 bases between them. CDR1 and CDR2 (germline): MNHNS, SASEGT. There are 13 residues in the CDR3. This chain's CDR3 is CASSEVYTDTQYF. The CDR3 DNA is TGTGCCAGCAGTGAAGTCTACACAGATACGCAGTATTTT.

In its sample, this clone was seen a few times. This chain uses TRBV18 with TRBJ1-4; 7 nucleotides line up with TRBD1. V trimming: 4 bases; J trimming: 8 bases; junction bases outside the gene matches: 13. CDR1 is KGHSH, CDR2 LQKENI, per germline. The CDR3 runs 16 residues. In DNA form, the CDR3 reads TGTGCCAGCTCACAATTGCCGACAGGGTCCGGGGAAAAACTGTTTTTT. Amino acid sequence: CASSQLPTGSGEKLFF.

In this sample, this clone turned up once. V usage is TRBV11-2 and J usage is TRBJ1-1; possibly TRBD1 for D (6 bases). The ends were cut back, 1 base at V and 4 bases at J, with 13 bases in the middle. Per germline, CDR1 SGHAT and CDR2 FQNNGV. There are 15 residues in the CDR3. Here the CDR3 reads CASSLGLGGATEAFF. In nucleotides, the CDR3 is TGTGCCAGCAGCTTAGGGTTAGGGGGGGCCACTGAAGCTTTCTTT.

V and J are TRBV19 and TRBJ1-3, with unresolved D. The germline V and J ends were trimmed by 5 bases and 0 bases, with 8 bases remaining between them. CDR1 is LNHDA and CDR2 is SQIVND in the germline V gene (reference sequence). This CDR3 is built from 14 residues. The CDR3 DNA follows: TGTGCCAGTAGTTTTTCCGCCTCTGGAAACACCATATATTTT. The encoded protein is CASSFSASGNTIYF.

The chain carries TRBV9 and TRBJ2-1; 7 nucleotides line up with TRBD2. The CDR3 contains 16 residues. Per the germline V gene, CDR1 is SGDLS and CDR2 is YYNGEE. The junction had 6 bases not matched to a gene; V was cut back by 0 bases and J by 3 bases. The CDR3 protein is CASSVESGGGYNEQFF. CDR3 bases: TGTGCCAGCAGCGTAGAGTCGGGCGGGGGCTACAATGAGCAGTTCTTC. Full variable domain (outside the CDR3, taken from reference TRBV9 and TRBJ2-1): DSGVTQTPKHLITATGQRVTLRCSPRSGDLSVYWYQQSLDQGLQFLIQYYNGEERAKGNILERFSAQQFPDLHSELNLSSLELGDSALYFCASSVESGGGYNEQFFGPGTRLTVL.

The J gene is TRBJ2-7, the V gene TRBV6-4; D gene uncertain. In germline, CDR1 is MRHNA, CDR2 SNTAGT. V was clipped by 10 bases and J by 0 bases, with 10 bases between them. The CDR3 sequence is 12 residues long. For the CDR3, the DNA is TGTGCCATTCCCTTTAGCTCCTACGAGCAGTACTTC. It codes for CAIPFSSYEQYF.

The chain joins TRBV20-1 to TRBJ2-1; D unresolved. Germline values: CDR1 DFQATT, CDR2 SNEGSKA (reference sequence). This CDR3 has 11 residues. V shed 4 bases and J shed 10 bases, with 11 bases lying between them. This CDR3 is CSAIGGLEQFF. CDR3 in DNA: TGCAGTGCTATCGGCGGATTGGAGCAGTTCTTC.

The chain joins TRBV25-1 to TRBJ2-3; TRBD1 matches at 7 bases. This CDR3 contains 15 residues. J was trimmed by 1 base and V by 7 bases; bases with no gene match: 8. Germline V gives CDR1 MGHDK, CDR2 SYGVNS. The chain's CDR3 is CASNSQGPRTDTQYF. For the CDR3, the DNA is TGTGCCAGCAACTCACAGGGGCCTCGCACAGATACGCAGTATTTT.

This clone was detected only once. The rearrangement links TRBV11-3 to TRBJ2-6; D might be TRBD1 (5 bases). Trimming shortened V by 4 bases and J by 4 bases, and 11 bases separated the two germline ends. The CDR3 sequence is 15 residues long. Germline V CDR1 and CDR2: SGHNT, YENEEA. CDR3 nucleotide sequence: TGTGCCAGCAGCTCGGGTGGGGCCGGGGCCAACGTCCTGACTTTC. Translation gives CASSSGGAGANVLTF.

Comment on this clone: Since the CDR3 does not end with the conserved phenylalanine or tryptophan, this likely comes from a read error. The limits of the CDR3 on the DNA are not certain, so only TCRdb's listed CDR3 is given. V usage is TRBV5-6 and J usage is TRBJ2-7; the DNA was not compared with TRBD1, the D call given in the table. Germline-derived CDR1 and CDR2 are SGHDT and YYEEEE. The CDR3 length equals 12 residues, ends included. CDR3 in amino acids: CASSPQRGQWDL.

The gene calls are TRBV29-1 and TRBJ2-4; D gene uncertain. The CDR3 loop spans 13 amino acids. Trimming took off 1 base at V and 1 base at J, with 5 bases between the two ends. The V gene's germline CDR1 is SQVTM and CDR2 ANQGSEA. CDR3: CSVEGSAKNIQYF. CDR3 nucleotides: TGCAGCGTTGAAGGCAGTGCCAAAAACATTCAGTACTTC. Full variable domain (rest looked up from reference TRBV29-1 and TRBJ2-4): SAVISQKPSRDICQRGTSLTIQCQVDSQVTMMFWYRQQPGQSLTLIATANQGSEATYESGFVIDKFPISRPNLTFSTLTVSNMSPEDSSIYLCSVEGSAKNIQYFGAGTRLSVL.

The chain recombines TRBV6-4 with TRBJ2-3; D is possibly TRBD2 (6 bases). The CDR3 contains 15 residues. Germline loops: CDR1 MRHNA, CDR2 SNTAGT. Trimming pared 10 bases from V and 2 bases from J, leaving 19 bases between. The CDR3: CATSPGGTDTDTQYF. The CDR3 DNA follows: TGTGCCACTTCTCCGGGCGGGACCGACACAGATACGCAGTATTTT.